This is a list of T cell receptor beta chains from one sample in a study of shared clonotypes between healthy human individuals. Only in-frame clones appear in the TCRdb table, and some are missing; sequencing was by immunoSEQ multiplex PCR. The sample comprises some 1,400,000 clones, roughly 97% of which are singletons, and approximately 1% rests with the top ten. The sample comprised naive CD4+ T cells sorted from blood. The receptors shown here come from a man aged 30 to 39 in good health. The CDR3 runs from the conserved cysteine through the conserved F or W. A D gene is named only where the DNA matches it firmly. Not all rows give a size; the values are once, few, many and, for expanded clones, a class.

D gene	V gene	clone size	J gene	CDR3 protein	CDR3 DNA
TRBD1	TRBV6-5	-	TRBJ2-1	CASSPGQVFNEQFF	TGTGCCAGCAGCCCGGGACAGGTTTTCAATGAGCAGTTCTTC
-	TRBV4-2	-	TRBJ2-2	CASSQRSGVSGELFF	TGTGCCAGCAGCCAGCGTTCAGGGGTCTCCGGGGAGCTGTTTTTT
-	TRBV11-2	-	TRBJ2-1	CASSLFGQKTYNEQFF	TGTGCCAGCAGCTTATTCGGACAGAAGACCTACAATGAGCAGTTCTTC
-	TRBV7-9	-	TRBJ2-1	CASSLVSLRAVHSYNEQFF	TGTGCCAGCAGCTTAGTTTCGTTACGGGCTGTACACTCGTACAATGAGCAGTTCTTC
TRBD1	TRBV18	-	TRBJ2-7	CASSPLGQAFTYEQYF	TGTGCCAGCTCACCACTGGGACAGGCTTTTACCTACGAGCAGTACTTC
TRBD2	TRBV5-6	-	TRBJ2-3	CASSLLAGGYGTDTQYF	TGTGCCAGCAGCTTATTAGCGGGAGGGTACGGCACAGATACGCAGTATTTT
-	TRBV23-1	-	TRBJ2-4	CASSQPLLLLAKNIQYF	TGCGCCAGCAGTCAGCCCCTACTACTCCTAGCCAAAAACATTCAGTACTTC
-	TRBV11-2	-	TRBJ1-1	CASSLDGKGAFF	TGTGCCAGCAGCTTAGATGGAAAGGGAGCTTTCTTT
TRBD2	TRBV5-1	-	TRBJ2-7	CASSLGAGGPYEQYF	TGCGCCAGCAGCTTGGGCGCGGGAGGCCCCTACGAGCAGTACTTC
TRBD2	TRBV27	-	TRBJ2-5	CASSLGSGSRETQYF	TGTGCCAGCAGTTTGGGTAGCGGGAGTCGGGAGACCCAGTACTTC
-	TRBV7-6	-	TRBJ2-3	CASSSSGLSLGTDTQYF	TGTGCCAGCAGCTCGAGCGGACTGTCCCTGGGCACAGATACGCAGTATTTT
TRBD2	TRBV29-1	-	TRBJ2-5	CSVIAGGETQYF	TGCAGCGTGATAGCGGGAGGAGAGACCCAGTACTTC
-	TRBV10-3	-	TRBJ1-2	CAISEWGTDYGYTF	TGTGCCATCAGTGAATGGGGAACAGACTATGGCTACACCTTC
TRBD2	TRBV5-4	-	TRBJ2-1	CASSLAGGTYEQFF	TGTGCCAGCAGCCTAGCGGGAGGTACGTATGAGCAGTTCTTC
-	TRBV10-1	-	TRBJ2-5	CASSESNAQETQYF	TGCGCCAGCAGTGAGTCGAATGCACAAGAGACCCAGTACTTC
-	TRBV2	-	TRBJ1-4	CASSVWGSDEKLFF	TGTGCCAGCAGTGTATGGGGATCGGATGAAAAACTGTTTTTT
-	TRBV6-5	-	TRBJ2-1	CASSPLRDDEQFF	TGTGCCAGCAGCCCGCTACGGGACGATGAGCAGTTCTTC
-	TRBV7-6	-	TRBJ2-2	CASSWPRTGELFF	TGTGCCAGCAGCTGGCCTCGGACCGGGGAGCTGTTTTTT
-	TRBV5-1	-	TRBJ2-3	CASSLVMGGDTQYF	TGCGCCAGCAGCTTGGTAATGGGAGGAGATACGCAGTATTTT
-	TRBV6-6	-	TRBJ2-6	CASSLPTGSGANVLTF	TGTGCCAGCAGCCTACCTACAGGCTCTGGGGCCAACGTCCTGACTTTC
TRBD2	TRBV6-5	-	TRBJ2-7	CASSYSFLAGFYEQYF	TGTGCCAGCAGTTACTCCTTCCTAGCGGGGTTCTACGAGCAGTACTTC
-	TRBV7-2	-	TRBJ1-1	CASSLAAATNTEAFF	TGTGCCAGCAGCTTAGCAGCAGCTACGAACACTGAAGCTTTCTTT
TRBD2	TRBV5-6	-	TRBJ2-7	CASRLAGIYEQYF	TGTGCCAGTCGACTAGCGGGAATCTACGAGCAGTACTTC
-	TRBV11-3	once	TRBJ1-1	CASSKDSGPGTEAFF	TGTGCCAGCAGCAAGGACAGCGGGCCGGGGACTGAAGCTTTCTTT
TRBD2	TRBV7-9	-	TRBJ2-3	CASSSKPGLAGVGDTQYF	TGTGCCAGCAGCTCGAAACCGGGACTAGCGGGAGTAGGTGATACGCAGTATTTT
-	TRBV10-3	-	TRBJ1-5	CASVAGTSANQPQHF	TGTGCCTCAGTGGCCGGGACTTCGGCTAATCAGCCCCAGCATTTT
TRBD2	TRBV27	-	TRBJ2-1	CASSRLAGRNNEQFF	TGTGCCAGCAGTAGACTAGCGGGACGAAACAATGAGCAGTTCTTC
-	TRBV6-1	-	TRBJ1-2	CASSETSAYGYTF	TGTGCCAGCAGTGAAACAAGCGCCTATGGCTACACCTTC
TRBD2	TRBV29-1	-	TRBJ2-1	CSVDGLAGENEQFF	TGCAGCGTTGACGGACTAGCGGGAGAAAATGAGCAGTTCTTC
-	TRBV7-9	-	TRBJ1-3	CAIGGRDDSGNTIYF	TGTGCCATTGGGGGCCGGGACGACTCTGGAAACACCATATATTTT
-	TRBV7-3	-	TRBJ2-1	CASSSPNRAGGHEQFF	TGTGCCAGCAGCTCCCCCAATCGGGCCGGGGGTCATGAGCAGTTCTTC
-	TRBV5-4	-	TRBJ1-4	CASSLSTHEKLFF	TGTGCCAGCAGCTTAAGCACACATGAAAAACTGTTTTTT
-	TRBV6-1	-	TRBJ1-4	CASSESNEKLFF	TGTGCCAGCAGTGAATCAAACGAAAAACTGTTTTTT
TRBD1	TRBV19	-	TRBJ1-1	CATRDSWGSTEAFF	TGTGCCACCAGGGACAGCTGGGGTAGCACTGAAGCTTTCTTT
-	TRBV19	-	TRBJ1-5	CASKPGISNQPQHF	TGTGCCAGTAAACCGGGAATTAGCAATCAGCCCCAGCATTTT
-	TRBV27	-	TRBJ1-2	CASSFLYWAGNYGYTF	TGTGCCAGCAGTTTTCTTTATTGGGCAGGGAACTATGGCTACACCTTC
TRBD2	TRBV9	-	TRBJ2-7	CASSPRFGSGSYEQYF	TGTGCCAGCAGCCCCCGGTTTGGTAGCGGGAGTTACGAGCAGTACTTC
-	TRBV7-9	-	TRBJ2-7	CATDGPSAQYF	TGTGCCACTGACGGGCCCTCGGCGCAGTACTTC
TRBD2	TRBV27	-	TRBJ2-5	CASSLSSGGRPETQYF	TGTGCCAGCAGTTTATCGTCCGGCGGGAGACCGGAGACCCAGTACTTC
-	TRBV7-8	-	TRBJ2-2	CASSLATLTGELFF	TGTGCCAGCAGCTTAGCCACACTCACCGGGGAGCTGTTTTTT
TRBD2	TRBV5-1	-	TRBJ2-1	CASSLDVAGDNEQFF	TGCGCCAGCAGCTTGGACGTAGCGGGAGACAATGAGCAGTTCTTC
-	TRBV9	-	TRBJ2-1	CASSGGGTYNEQFF	TGTGCCAGCAGCGGCGGGGGCACCTACAATGAGCAGTTCTTC
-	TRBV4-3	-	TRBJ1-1	CASSQETSGTEAFF	TGCGCCAGCAGCCAAGAAACGTCGGGTACTGAAGCTTTCTTT
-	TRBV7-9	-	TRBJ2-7	CASSGYYEQYF	TGTGCCAGCAGCGGATACTACGAGCAGTACTTC
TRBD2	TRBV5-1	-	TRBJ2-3	CASSLSGKSISTDTQYF	TGCGCCAGCAGCTTGAGCGGGAAATCAATTAGCACAGATACGCAGTATTTT
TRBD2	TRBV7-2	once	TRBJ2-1	CASSSRTSGRLSYNEQFF	TGTGCCAGCAGCTCACGGACTAGCGGGAGGTTATCCTACAATGAGCAGTTCTTC
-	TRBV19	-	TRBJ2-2	CASSILGGGAGELFF	TGTGCCAGTAGTATATTGGGGGGCGGCGCCGGGGAGCTGTTTTTT
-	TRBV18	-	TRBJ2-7	CASSPPLGEQYF	TGTGCCAGCTCACCACCGTTAGGGGAGCAGTACTTC
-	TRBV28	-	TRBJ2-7	CASSLSRGPSYEQYF	TGTGCCAGCAGTTTATCCCGCGGGCCGTCCTACGAGCAGTACTTC
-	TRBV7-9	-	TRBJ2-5	CASSRKDQETQYF	TGTGCCAGCAGCCGGAAAGACCAAGAGACCCAGTACTTC
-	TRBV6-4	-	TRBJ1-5	CASSDSGTRLRGQPQHF	TGTGCCAGCAGTGATTCCGGGACCAGGTTGAGGGGTCAGCCCCAGCATTTT
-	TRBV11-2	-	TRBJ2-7	CASSRGEGLGEQYF	TGTGCCAGCAGCCGCGGCGAAGGCCTGGGCGAGCAGTACTTC